This is a list of T cell receptor beta chains from one sample in a study of T cells in Graves' hyperthyroidism and ophthalmopathy. One entry per CDR3 protein results from TCRdb running MiXCR on the multiplex PCR reads. The sample carries roughly 380,000 distinct CDR3 sequences, roughly an eighth recorded once. Sequences were obtained from blood. Source of these receptors: a young woman with Graves' hyperthyroidism. The CDR3 runs from the conserved cysteine through the conserved F or W. Each record gives: D gene, V gene, CDR3 protein. A D gene is named only where the DNA matches it firmly.

D: .; V: TRBV5-1; CDR3: CASSLEPRHNEQFF
D: .; V: TRBV10-3; CDR3: CAISESARGFYGYTF
D: .; V: TRBV29-1; CDR3: CSVTPLYTEAFF
D: TRBD2; V: TRBV9; CDR3: CASSVGEASGSYEQYF
D: .; V: TRBV15; CDR3: CATSRDRGYGQPQHF
D: TRBD1; V: TRBV5-6; CDR3: CASRNRDRVDTQYF
D: TRBD1; V: TRBV10-1; CDR3: CASSGQDRSIRETQYF
D: .; V: TRBV14; CDR3: CASSQVTDRNQPQHF
D: TRBD1; V: TRBV6-1; CDR3: CASRPPGQDLGETQYF
D: TRBD1; V: TRBV7-7; CDR3: CASSRDRGLNTGELFF
D: TRBD2; V: TRBV20-1; CDR3: CSAKRWGLANYNEQFF
D: TRBD1; V: TRBV20-1; CDR3: CSATTGASNQPQHF
D: .; V: TRBV3-1; CDR3: CASSQTFSYSYEQYF
D: TRBD2; V: TRBV5-1; CDR3: CASSKGLAGSTDTQYF
D: .; V: TRBV16; CDR3: CASSQELLGEQYF
D: .; V: TRBV14; CDR3: CASSRDWIFTNTGELFF
D: .; V: TRBV5-1; CDR3: CASSSSPLGQSEQFF
D: TRBD2; V: TRBV20-1; CDR3: CSASRAGGAYNEQFF
D: TRBD1; V: TRBV19; CDR3: CATSGTAPSEQYF
D: .; V: TRBV30; CDR3: CAWVNTGELFF
D: .; V: TRBV9; CDR3: CASSATMPEGWDYNEQFF
D: TRBD2; V: TRBV20-1; CDR3: CSATPIAGGAADTQYF
D: .; V: TRBV4-1; CDR3: CASSPTGKNSPLHF
D: .; V: TRBV6-1; CDR3: CAARRNPSTEAFF
D: .; V: TRBV20-1; CDR3: CSARGSRRSSYNEQFF
D: .; V: TRBV2; CDR3: CASSELSAANYEQYF
D: .; V: TRBV7-2; CDR3: CASSLAKEIPGANVLTF
D: TRBD1; V: TRBV6-5; CDR3: CASSYRTGYGYGYTF
D: .; V: TRBV30; CDR3: CAWSVSVITEAFF
D: TRBD2; V: TRBV6-2/TRBV6-3; CDR3: CASSLRLAGGGNEQFF
D: .; V: TRBV14; CDR3: CASSIQRGGTEAFF
D: TRBD2; V: TRBV3-1; CDR3: CASSQGASGTLANTGELFF
D: .; V: TRBV20-1; CDR3: CSAREGHPNQPQHF
D: .; V: TRBV12-3/TRBV12-4; CDR3: CASSLTVMNTEAFF
D: .; V: TRBV19; CDR3: CASSNTGANGETQYF
D: .; V: TRBV6-1; CDR3: CASSGIGGNQPQHF
D: TRBD1; V: TRBV5-1; CDR3: CASSRTGGQGAYEQYF
D: .; V: TRBV6-2/TRBV6-3; CDR3: CASRTVRVGYGYTF
D: .; V: TRBV10-3; CDR3: CAITPGGLWGDTQYF
D: .; V: TRBV6-1; CDR3: CASSVDYGFGYEQYF
D: .; V: TRBV11-1; CDR3: CASSISQGSHEQYF
D: .; V: TRBV7-7; CDR3: CASSPGAESYNEQFF
D: .; V: TRBV28; CDR3: CASSFLGAQYF
D: TRBD1; V: TRBV19; CDR3: CASGQGRYGYTF
D: .; V: TRBV6-1; CDR3: CASTLSGGSGNTIYF
D: TRBD2; V: TRBV6-1; CDR3: CASSSTAGEGAGELFF
D: .; V: TRBV7-9; CDR3: CASSPRGSSGYGYTF
D: TRBD2; V: TRBV7-2; CDR3: CASSLALAGAGELFF
D: .; V: TRBV4-2; CDR3: CASSQAQTSYEQYF
D: .; V: TRBV7-3; CDR3: CASSPRPDSGANVLTF
D: .; V: TRBV12-3/TRBV12-4; CDR3: CASSSQRGPFNQPQHF
D: TRBD1; V: TRBV12-3/TRBV12-4; CDR3: CASSFGDSNNSPLHF
D: .; V: TRBV7-9; CDR3: CASSLYRSGSTGELFF
D: .; V: TRBV6-5; CDR3: CASSYSGIQSQPQHF
D: TRBD1; V: TRBV7-2; CDR3: CASSIPQGAYNSPLHF